These 10 T cell receptor beta chains originate from one sample sequenced in a study of CD8 T cells in ankylosing spondylitis. TCRdb re-derived calls from the 5' RACE reads in MiXCR, one entry per CDR3 protein. The sample lists 150,000 to 200,000 distinct CDR3 sequences; approximately 10% were seen once. Material: blood, either unsorted or a sorted T cell fraction (not recorded which). These TCRs come from a male donor with ankylosing spondylitis or in good health (not recorded which).

This clonotype appeared many times. This chain connects TRBV20-1 to TRBJ2-7, with D maybe TRBD1 (5 bases). Per the germline V gene, CDR1 is DFQATT and CDR2 is SNEGSKA (reference sequence). Trimming shortened V by 0 bases and J by 0 bases, and 9 bases separated the two germline ends. This CDR3 comprises 14 residues. The CDR3 nucleotides read TGCAGTGCTAGAGATCAAGGGGCCTCCTACGAGCAGTACTTC. It is translated as CSARDQGASYEQYF.

This clonotype was seen a few times. The chain links TRBV10-1 to TRBJ1-3; D unclear. Germline loops: CDR1 WNHNN, CDR2 SYGVQD (reference sequence). This CDR3 region has 15 residues. Trimming cost V 3 bases and J 0 bases, with 9 bases left between them. In nucleotides, the CDR3 is TGCGCCAGCAGTGAAGGACCCCTCTCTGGAAACACCATATATTTT. The encoded protein is CASSEGPLSGNTIYF.

In this sample, this clonotype turned up many times. The chain joins TRBV7-6 to TRBJ2-7; 11 nucleotides match TRBD1. Germline-derived CDR1 and CDR2 are SGHVS and FNYEAQ. V was clipped by 0 bases and J by 10 bases; unmatched bases: 8. The CDR3 runs to 15 residues. The DNA for the CDR3 is TGTGCCAGCAGCTTAGCCGTGGGACAGGGGGTCGGACAGTACTTC. Translated, it gives CASSLAVGQGVGQYF. Looking up the rest from reference TRBV7-6 and TRBJ2-7 gives the full variable domain: GAGVSQSPRYKVTKRGQDVALRCDPISGHVSLYWYRQALGQGPEFLTYFNYEAQQDKSGLPNDRFSAERPEGSISTLTIQRTEQRDSAMYRCASSLAVGQGVGQYFGPGTRLTVT.

This clonotype showed up many times. The rearrangement uses TRBV5-1 and TRBJ1-5; D is undetermined. The V gene's germline CDR1 is SGHRS and CDR2 YFSETQ. The CDR3 has 15 amino acids. V was cut by 0 bases and J by 0 bases, with 7 bases left in between. The DNA of the CDR3 is TGCGCCAGCAGCTTGGGGCCAGTTAGCAATCAGCCCCAGCATTTT. Translated, it gives CASSLGPVSNQPQHF.

This clonotype occurred many times. The rearrangement links TRBV20-1 to TRBJ1-1; D unresolved. Deletions cut 3 bases from V and 7 bases from J, with 15 bases between. The CDR3 has 13 amino acids. Germline CDR1 reads DFQATT; CDR2 reads SNEGSKA (reference sequence). The CDR3 region has the DNA TGCAGTGCTAGTCCCGACGACGGTTATGAAGCTTTCTTT. Translated, it gives CSASPDDGYEAFF.

This clonotype has more than one count but fewer than ten. The chain links TRBV12-3 or TRBV12-4 to TRBJ1-5, with D perhaps matching TRBD1 (5 bases). V lost 4 bases and J lost 1, with 8 bases in between. This CDR3 comprises 14 residues. The CDR3: CASSSRQSNQPQHF. The CDR3 nucleotides read TGTGCCAGCAGTTCCCGACAGAGCAATCAGCCCCAGCATTTT.

The table lists this clonotype with a few counts. This chain links TRBV19 with TRBJ2-7, with 10 bases fitting TRBD1. The CDR3 is 14 amino acids. Looked up from germline, CDR1 is LNHDA and CDR2 is SQIVND (reference sequence). V gave up 5 bases and J gave up 3 bases; unmatched junction bases: 4. The CDR3 DNA reads TGTGCCAGTAGTGCATGGACAGGGGGCTACGAGCAGTACTTC. Translating it yields CASSAWTGGYEQYF.

This clonotype was seen ten or more times. The rearrangement joins TRBV3-1 to TRBJ1-5, with a possible D match to TRBD1 (5 bases). The CDR3 is 15 residues long. Germline CDR1 and CDR2: LGHDT and YNNKEL (reference sequence). V gave up 3 bases and J gave up 1 base, with 10 bases separating them. CDR3 protein: CASSHSQGSNQPQHF. The DNA for the CDR3 is TGTGCCAGCAGCCATAGTCAGGGAAGCAATCAGCCCCAGCATTTT.

This clonotype was detected only once. This sequence joins TRBV7-2 and TRBJ1-5; 7 nucleotides agree with TRBD1. There are 16 residues in the CDR3. V was clipped by 0 bases and J by 1 base; unmatched bases: 3. Germline CDR1 SGHTA, CDR2 FQGNSA. Written as DNA, the CDR3 is TGTGCCAGCAGCTTAGCGACAGGGCGAAGCAATCAGCCCCAGCATTTT. Translation gives CASSLATGRSNQPQHF.

The chain joins TRBV6-1 to TRBJ2-2, with 11 bases fitting TRBD2. The CDR3 totals 14 residues. With V trimmed by 7 bases and J by 8 bases, 6 bases remained unmatched. Germline CDR1 reads MNHNS; CDR2 reads SASEGT. The CDR3 coding sequence is TGTGCCAGCACACTTAGCGGGGGGGCTGGGGAGCTGTTTTTT. It yields the protein CASTLSGGAGELFF.